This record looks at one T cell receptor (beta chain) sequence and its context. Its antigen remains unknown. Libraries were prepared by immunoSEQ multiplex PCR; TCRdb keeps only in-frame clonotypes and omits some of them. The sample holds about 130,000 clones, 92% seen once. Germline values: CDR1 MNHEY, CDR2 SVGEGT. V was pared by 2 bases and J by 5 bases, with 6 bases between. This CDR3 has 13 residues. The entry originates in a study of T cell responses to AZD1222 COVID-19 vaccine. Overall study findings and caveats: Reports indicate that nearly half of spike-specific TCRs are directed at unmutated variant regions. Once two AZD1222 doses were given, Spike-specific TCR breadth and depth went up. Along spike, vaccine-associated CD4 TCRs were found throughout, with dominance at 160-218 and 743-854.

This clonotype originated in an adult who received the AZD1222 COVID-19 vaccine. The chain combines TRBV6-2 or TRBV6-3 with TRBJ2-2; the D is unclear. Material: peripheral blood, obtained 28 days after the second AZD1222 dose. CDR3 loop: CASSYTLTGELFF. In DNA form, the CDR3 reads TGTGCCAGCAGTTACACCCTTACCGGGGAGCTGTTTTTT.